Below, 21 T cell receptor beta chains from the same sample are listed, as sequenced in a study of blood T cell repertoires in COVID-19. Sequenced by immunoSEQ multiplex PCR; TCRdb stores in-frame clones only, minus some. The sample has around 95,000 clones, around 88% seen once; the top ten hold around 5.4%. Input material: peripheral blood. These receptors came from a human donor in a cohort sampled during active COVID-19.

This clone was detected only a few times. CDR3 bases: TGTGCCAGCAGCCTACGTCCTTTGGGACAGCATTCACCCCTCCACTTT. Residues: CASSLRPLGQHSPLHF. V and J are TRBV7-9 and TRBJ1-6; the match to TRBD1 covers 7 bases. This CDR3 region has 16 residues. With 5 bases clipped from V and 8 bases from J, the junction kept 12 bases outside the gene matches. Germline V gene sequence: CDR1 SEHNR, CDR2 FQNEAQ (reference sequence).

This chain connects TRBV28 to TRBJ2-7; weak D call: TRBD2 (6 bases). V shed 3 bases and J shed 2 bases, with 11 bases lying between them. The germline CDR1 and CDR2 sequences are MDHEN and SYDVKM. The CDR3 sequence is 14 residues long. The chain's CDR3 is CASSFLGGAYEQYF. CDR3 bases: TGTGCCAGCAGTTTCCTCGGCGGGGCCTACGAGCAGTACTTC.

The chain has TRBV7-2 and TRBJ2-1; 16 positions match TRBD2. The CDR3 consists of 19 residues. Germline V gives CDR1 SGHTA, CDR2 FQGNSA. Trimming cost V 5 bases and J 1 base; bases outside gene matches: 8. The CDR3 is CASSTTGTSGRGSYNEQFF. CDR3 nucleotide sequence: TGTGCCAGCAGCACCACCGGGACTAGCGGGAGGGGTTCCTACAATGAGCAGTTCTTC.

V and J are TRBV14 and TRBJ1-4; D is uncertain. There are 16 residues in the CDR3. In germline, CDR1 is SGHDN, CDR2 FVKESK. V gave up 0 bases and J gave up 8 bases, with 16 bases separating them. The CDR3 nucleotides are TGTGCCAGCAGCCAAGATACTTTAGGGTCGGGAGAAAAACTGTTTTTT. It translates to CASSQDTLGSGEKLFF.

This sequence joins TRBV6-4 and TRBJ2-1; 12 bases map to TRBD2. The CDR3 runs 15 residues. Germline V lookup: CDR1 MRHNA, CDR2 SNTAGT. The V gene end was trimmed by 4 bases and the J gene end by 7 bases; junction bases not matched to a gene: 5. CDR3 protein: CASSATSGSRNEQFF. In DNA, the CDR3 is TGTGCCAGCAGTGCGACTAGCGGGAGTAGAAATGAGCAGTTCTTC.

V usage is TRBV6-1 and J usage is TRBJ1-4, with 7 bases matching TRBD1. V gave up 2 bases and J gave up 7 bases; unmatched junction bases: 7. This CDR3 has 15 residues. Per the germline V gene, CDR1 is MNHNS and CDR2 is SASEGT. CDR3 sequence reads: CASSERTGTAEKLFF. The CDR3, as DNA: TGTGCCAGCAGTGAAAGGACAGGAACTGCTGAAAAACTGTTTTTT.

At least ten counts were recorded for this clone. CDR3 in DNA: TGCGCCAGCAGCACCCAGACTAGCGGCCAAGAGACCCAGTACTTC. Translation gives CASSTQTSGQETQYF. The V and J genes are TRBV5-1 and TRBJ2-5; 9 bases are shared with TRBD2. Germline CDR1 reads SGHRS; CDR2 reads YFSETQ. This CDR3 region has 15 residues. Trimming removed 4 bases from V and 1 base from J; junction bases left unmatched: 5.

The chain carries TRBV3-1 (or the pseudogene TRBV3-2) and TRBJ2-1, with D unclear. Per the germline V gene, CDR1 is LGHDT and CDR2 is YNNKEL (reference sequence). V was pared by 0 bases and J by 12 bases, with 12 bases between. This CDR3 spans 13 amino acids. This chain's CDR3 is CASSQDTARRQFF. In DNA, the CDR3 is TGTGCCAGCAGCCAAGATACGGCTAGGCGGCAGTTCTTC.

The chain has TRBV30 and TRBJ2-7, with TRBD1 matching over 11 bases. The V gene end was trimmed by 4 bases and the J gene end by 6 bases; junction bases not matched to a gene: 14. In germline, CDR1 is GTSNPN, CDR2 SVGIG (reference sequence). CDR3 length equals 16 residues. For the CDR3, the DNA is TGTGCCTGGACCTTATTCCCGGGACAGGGGGTCTCCGAGCAGTACTTC. Its protein is CAWTLFPGQGVSEQYF. Drawing the rest from reference TRBV30 and TRBJ2-7, the complete variable domain is SQTIHQWPATLVQPVGSPLSLECTVEGTSNPNLYWYRQAAGRGLQLLFYSVGIGQISSEVPQNLSASRPQDRQFILSSKKLLLSDSGFYLCAWTLFPGQGVSEQYFGPGTRLTVT.

This clone appeared a single time. DNA of the CDR3: TGCGCCAGCAGCTTGCTGACTAGGATAGAAGAGACCCAGTACTTC. It specifies CASSLLTRIEETQYF. This chain links TRBV5-1 with TRBJ2-5, with D possibly TRBD2 on 6 matching bases. V was shortened by 1 base and J by 3 bases, with 13 bases between the two germline ends. CDR1 SGHRS and CDR2 YFSETQ come from the germline V gene. The CDR3 runs to 15 residues. The entire variable domain, with the rest obtained from reference TRBV5-1 and TRBJ2-5, is as follows: KAGVTQTPRYLIKTRGQQVTLSCSPISGHRSVSWYQQTPGQGLQFLFEYFSETQRNKGNFPGRFSGRQFSNSRSEMNVSTLELGDSALYLCASSLLTRIEETQYFGPGTRLLVL.

The chain is built from TRBV5-1 and TRBJ2-1; D is unclear. This CDR3 region has 15 residues. Germline values: CDR1 SGHRS, CDR2 YFSETQ. The V and J ends lost 0 bases and 0 bases respectively, with 7 bases between them. The DNA for the CDR3 is TGCGCCAGCAGCTTGGCCCCTAGCTCCTACAATGAGCAGTTCTTC. Translation: CASSLAPSSYNEQFF.

The V gene is TRBV9, the J gene TRBJ2-5; tentatively, D is TRBD1 (6 bases). Germline V lookup: CDR1 SGDLS, CDR2 YYNGEE. Trimming stripped 3 bases from V and 1 base from J, with 10 bases between. The CDR3 loop spans 14 amino acids. This CDR3 is CASSAQQGQETQYF. CDR3 coding DNA: TGTGCCAGCAGCGCCCAACAGGGCCAAGAGACCCAGTACTTC.

V gene TRBV3-1 (or the pseudogene TRBV3-2) combines with J gene TRBJ2-4; TRBD2 is a possible D gene (5 bases). The germline CDR1 and CDR2 sequences are LGHDT and YNNKEL (reference sequence). The CDR3 runs 16 residues. Trimming took off 1 base at V and 3 bases at J, with 13 bases between the two ends. The DNA of the CDR3 is TGTGCCAGCAGCCAAGTGGGCCGGACTGACAAAAACATTCAGTACTTC. As protein: CASSQVGRTDKNIQYF.

V and J are TRBV19 and TRBJ1-5; D is uncertain. Between the trimmed V and J ends, which lost 7 bases and 6 bases, there was a span of 10 bases. The germline gives CDR1 LNHDA, CDR2 SQIVND (reference sequence). This CDR3 comprises 12 residues. Here the CDR3 reads CASTWRGQPQHF. Written as DNA, the CDR3 is TGTGCCAGTACATGGAGAGGTCAGCCCCAGCATTTT.

CDR3 sequence (DNA): TGTGCCAGCAGCCCCGACCCAGACCCGGGGGAGACCCAGTACTTC. This codes for CASSPDPDPGETQYF. The V gene is TRBV3-1 (or the pseudogene TRBV3-2), the J gene TRBJ2-5; tentatively, D is TRBD2 (5 bases). The germline V gene has CDR1 LGHDT and CDR2 YNNKEL (reference sequence). The CDR3 spans 15 residues. V lost 4 bases, J lost 5 bases, and 17 bases lay in between.

This chain links TRBV5-4 with TRBJ2-3, with TRBD1 matching over 9 bases. The CDR3 spans 15 residues. In germline, CDR1 is SGHNT, CDR2 YYREEE (reference sequence). V gave up 3 bases and J gave up 3 bases; unmatched junction bases: 5. CDR3 nucleotide sequence: TGTGCCAGCAGCTCCGACAGGGGGGGAACAGATACGCAGTATTTT. Residues: CASSSDRGGTDTQYF. The entire variable domain, with the rest obtained from reference TRBV5-4 and TRBJ2-3, is as follows: ETGVTQSPTHLIKTRGQQVTLRCSSQSGHNTVSWYQQALGQGPQFIFQYYREEENGRGNFPPRFSGLQFPNYSSELNVNALELDDSALYLCASSSDRGGTDTQYFGPGTRLTVL.

The chain links TRBV19 to TRBJ2-5, with TRBD1 matching over 8 bases. The CDR3 sequence is 15 residues long. Per the germline V gene, CDR1 is LNHDA and CDR2 is SQIVND (reference sequence). Trimming took 3 bases from V and 5 from J; bases not matched to a gene: 8. The CDR3 DNA reads TGTGCCAGTAGTATCGGACAGGGTCGTCGGGAGACCCAGTACTTC. Its translation is CASSIGQGRRETQYF.

The V and J genes are TRBV11-2 and TRBJ1-2, with TRBD1 as a possible D gene (5 bases). CDR1 is SGHAT, CDR2 FQNNGV, per germline. V was shortened by 2 bases and J by 0 bases, with 10 bases between the two germline ends. CDR3 length: 15 amino acids. CDR3 amino acids: CASSLSQGTNYGYTF. The CDR3 DNA reads as TGTGCCAGCAGCTTATCCCAGGGAACTAACTATGGCTACACCTTC.

This chain links TRBV5-6 with TRBJ1-4, with D hard to call. Per germline, CDR1 SGHDT and CDR2 YYEEEE. CDR3 length equals 15 residues. V lost 0 bases and J lost 0, with 6 bases in between. In nucleotides, the CDR3 is TGTGCCAGCAGCTTGGGAACAGCAACTAATGAAAAACTGTTTTTT. This gives the protein CASSLGTATNEKLFF.

This sequence joins TRBV28 and TRBJ2-2; 8 bases match TRBD2. Germline loops: CDR1 MDHEN, CDR2 SYDVKM. The ends lost 7 bases at V and 5 bases at J; junction bases unmatched: 12. The CDR3 length is 16 residues. The CDR3 nucleotides are TGTGCCAGCACCCCCCAAGGACTAGCTGGAACCGGGGAGCTGTTTTTT. Amino acids: CASTPQGLAGTGELFF.

In DNA, the CDR3 is TGTGCCAGCAGTTACGTCGGGACTAACAATGAGCAGTTCTTC. Encoded protein: CASSYVGTNNEQFF. V is TRBV6-6 and J is TRBJ2-1; 7 bases line up with TRBD2. The CDR3 spans 14 residues. After removal of 2 bases from V and 5 bases from J, the junction contained 3 bases not matched to a gene. Looked up from germline, CDR1 is MNHNY and CDR2 is SVGAGI (reference sequence).